The next 16 T cell receptor beta chains were all read from a single sample in a study of glioma-infiltrating T cells after dendritic cell vaccination. Method: immunoSEQ multiplex PCR; TCRdb's copy keeps in-frame clones and lacks some. The repertoire consists of roughly 47,000 clones, with 85% occurring once and the leading ten covering more than 9.5%. This specimen consisted of blood, obtained before dendritic cell vaccination. The receptors come from a human donor with glioblastoma.

The J gene is TRBJ2-4, the V gene TRBV5-6; tentatively, D is TRBD2 (7 bases). V lost 5 bases to trimming and J lost 7 bases, with 19 bases between them. Germline CDR1 SGHDT, CDR2 YYEEEE. The length of the CDR3 is 15 residues. The CDR3 bases are TGTGCCAGCAGTTCCTGGGGGGGCTTAGGGAACATTCAGTACTTC. It is translated as CASSSWGGLGNIQYF.

The V call is TRBV9, the J call TRBJ1-2; TRBD1 agrees at 7 bases. The length of the CDR3 is 15 residues. Unmatched junction bases numbered 11, after V lost 4 bases and J lost 5 bases. From germline, CDR1 is SGDLS and CDR2 YYNGEE. The CDR3, as DNA: TGTGCCAGCAGCCCTCGAGGACAGGTGGGATATGGCTACACCTTC. It encodes CASSPRGQVGYGYTF. Full variable domain (missing parts from reference TRBV9 and TRBJ1-2): DSGVTQTPKHLITATGQRVTLRCSPRSGDLSVYWYQQSLDQGLQFLIQYYNGEERAKGNILERFSAQQFPDLHSELNLSSLELGDSALYFCASSPRGQVGYGYTFGSGTRLTVV.

The chain joins TRBV7-8 to TRBJ2-2; D is uncertain. This CDR3 comprises 16 residues. Germline V gene data show CDR1 as SGHVS and CDR2 as FQNEAQ. Trimming cost V 5 bases and J 4 bases, with 17 bases left between them. CDR3 DNA sequence: TGTGCCAGCAGCCCCCCGCTCTCAACGAGCACCGGGGAGCTGTTTTTT. Encoded protein: CASSPPLSTSTGELFF.

This clone was seen a single time. The rearrangement links TRBV9 to TRBJ2-5, with D possibly TRBD2 on 6 matching bases. Germline V CDR1 and CDR2: SGDLS, YYNGEE. CDR3 size: 14 residues. Trimming removed 0 bases from V and 5 bases from J, with 11 bases in between. DNA for the CDR3: TGTGCCAGCAGCGTAGTGCCGGCGGGGGAGACCCAGTACTTC. This sequence encodes CASSVVPAGETQYF. Looking up the rest from reference TRBV9 and TRBJ2-5 gives the full variable domain: DSGVTQTPKHLITATGQRVTLRCSPRSGDLSVYWYQQSLDQGLQFLIQYYNGEERAKGNILERFSAQQFPDLHSELNLSSLELGDSALYFCASSVVPAGETQYFGPGTRLLVL.

This chain connects TRBV7-2 to TRBJ2-7; perhaps TRBD2 as D (5 bases). Germline CDR1 SGHTA, CDR2 FQGNSA. Trimming took off 3 bases at V and 5 bases at J, with 14 bases between the two ends. The CDR3 has 14 amino acids. The CDR3 DNA is TGTGCCAGCAGCTTTGGTCGAGGGCCCGACGAGCAGTACTTC. Translation: CASSFGRGPDEQYF.

The chain employs TRBV18 and TRBJ2-7, with D possibly TRBD1 on 5 matching bases. Germline values: CDR1 KGHSH, CDR2 LQKENI. V was shortened by 2 bases and J by 6 bases, with 14 bases between the two germline ends. There are 14 residues in the CDR3. Written as DNA, the CDR3 is TGTGCCAGCTCACCAGGCCAGGGTAAGCGCGAGCAGTACTTC. Its protein product is CASSPGQGKREQYF. Combining the CDR3 with reference TRBV18 and TRBJ2-7 gives the whole variable domain NAGVMQNPRHLVRRRGQEARLRCSPMKGHSHVYWYRQLPEEGLKFMVYLQKENIIDESGMPKERFSAEFPKEGPSILRIQQVVRGDSAAYFCASSPGQGKREQYFGPGTRLTVT.

V gene TRBV5-6 combines with J gene TRBJ1-4; TRBD1 agrees at 7 bases. J gave up 3 bases and V 4 bases, and 6 bases lay outside the gene matches. Germline V gene lookup returns CDR1 SGHDT and CDR2 YYEEEE. The CDR3 totals 15 residues. The CDR3 loop reads CASSLTGRANEKLFF. CDR3 nucleotide sequence: TGTGCCAGCAGCCTGACAGGGCGAGCTAATGAAAAACTGTTTTTT.

The chain couples TRBV27 to TRBJ2-2; D remains unclear. Trimming took 3 bases from V and 1 from J, leaving 9 bases between them. This CDR3 is 15 amino acids long. Germline loops: CDR1 MNHEY, CDR2 SMNVEV (reference sequence). The CDR3 bases are TGTGCCAGCAGTTTTGGTCAGTTGAACACCGGGGAGCTGTTTTTT. It specifies CASSFGQLNTGELFF.

V is TRBV11-1 and J is TRBJ1-2; D remains ambiguous. This CDR3 spans 13 amino acids. Germline V lookup: CDR1 SGHAT, CDR2 FQDESV (reference sequence). Trimming took 2 bases from V and 4 from J, leaving 8 bases between them. The CDR3 region is CASSLTSGYGYTF. CDR3 bases: TGTGCCAGCAGCTTAACGTCAGGCTATGGCTACACCTTC.

CDR3 bases: TGTGCCAGCAGCTTAGCGGGCAGCTTAACCTACGAGCAGTACTTC. This gives the protein CASSLAGSLTYEQYF. The V and J genes are TRBV11-1 and TRBJ2-7; D unresolved. CDR1 is SGHAT and CDR2 is FQDESV in the germline V gene (reference sequence). This CDR3 is built from 15 residues. V was trimmed by 0 bases and J by 2 bases, leaving 11 bases between them.

The chain has TRBV19 and TRBJ1-1, with D tentatively TRBD1 (6 bases). CDR3 length: 16 amino acids. V gave up 6 bases and J gave up 2 bases, with 19 bases separating them. The germline gives CDR1 LNHDA, CDR2 SQIVND (reference sequence). Written as DNA, the CDR3 is TGTGCCAGTAGCTCCTTACCGGGACACCAAAACACTGAAGCTTTCTTT. It yields the protein CASSSLPGHQNTEAFF.

The chain uses TRBV14 and TRBJ1-2; the D gene is possibly TRBD1 (6 bases). Trimming stripped 0 bases from V and 4 bases from J, with 12 bases between. Per germline, CDR1 SGHDN and CDR2 FVKESK. The CDR3 spans 15 residues. CDR3 nucleotides: TGTGCCAGCAGCCAAGATCCCGGACAGTTCTATGGCTACACCTTC. It specifies CASSQDPGQFYGYTF.

The V call is TRBV6-6, the J call TRBJ2-3; a weak D match, TRBD2 (5 bases). CDR1 and CDR2 (germline): MNHNY, SVGAGI (reference sequence). CDR3 size: 16 residues. Trimming pared 4 bases from V and 6 bases from J, leaving 20 bases between. The CDR3 bases are TGTGCCAGCAGTTTTGGCTTGGGCTCCCGCGGGGATACGCAGTATTTT. Amino acids: CASSFGLGSRGDTQYF.

The chain uses TRBV7-9 and TRBJ2-3; the match to TRBD2 covers 9 bases. The CDR3 totals 14 residues. Germline CDR1 SEHNR, CDR2 FQNEAQ (reference sequence). V dropped 1 base and J dropped 6; count of bases not matched to a gene: 2. CDR3 bases: TGTGCCAGCAGCTTAGGCGGGGGGGGCGATACGCAGTATTTT. Encoded protein: CASSLGGGGDTQYF.

The CDR3 spells CASSLEPLPSYEQYF. As DNA, the CDR3 is TGTGCCAGCAGCTTAGAGCCCCTCCCTTCCTACGAGCAGTACTTC. This chain joins TRBV7-2 and TRBJ2-7; D is ambiguous. From germline, CDR1 is SGHTA and CDR2 FQGNSA. Trimming stripped 1 base from V and 1 base from J, with 11 bases between. The CDR3 is 15 residues long.

With respect to this clone: One junction end does not reproduce the germline sequence, and a read error may be involved. This chain connects TRBV5-4 to TRBJ2-7; the match to TRBD2 covers 7 bases. Germline lookup yields CDR1 SGHNT and CDR2 YYREEE (reference sequence). This CDR3 is 16 amino acids long. The CDR3 loop is CASSGGVGTARYGQYF. The DNA for the CDR3 is TGTGCCAGCAGTGGGGGGGTCGGGACGGCCCGGTACGGGCAGTACTTC.